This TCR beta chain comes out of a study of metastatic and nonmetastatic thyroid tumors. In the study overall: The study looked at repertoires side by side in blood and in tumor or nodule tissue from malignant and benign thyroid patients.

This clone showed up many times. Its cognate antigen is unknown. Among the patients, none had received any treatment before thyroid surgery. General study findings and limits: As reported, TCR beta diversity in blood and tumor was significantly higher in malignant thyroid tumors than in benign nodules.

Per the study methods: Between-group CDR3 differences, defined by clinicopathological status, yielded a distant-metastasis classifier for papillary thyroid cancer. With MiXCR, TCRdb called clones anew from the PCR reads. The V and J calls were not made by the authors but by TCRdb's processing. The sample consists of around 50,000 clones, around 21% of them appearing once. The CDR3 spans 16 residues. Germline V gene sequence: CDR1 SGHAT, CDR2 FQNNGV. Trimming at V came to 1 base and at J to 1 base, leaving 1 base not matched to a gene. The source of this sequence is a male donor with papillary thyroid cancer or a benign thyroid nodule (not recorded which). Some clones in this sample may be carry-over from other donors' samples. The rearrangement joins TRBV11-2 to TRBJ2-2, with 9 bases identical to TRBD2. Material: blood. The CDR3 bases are TGTGCCAGCAGCTTAGTTAGCGGGAGGAACACCGGGGAGCTGTTTTTT. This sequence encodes CASSLVSGRNTGELFF. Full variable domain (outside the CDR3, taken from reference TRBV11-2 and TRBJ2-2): EAGVAQSPRYKIIEKRQSVAFWCNPISGHATLYWYQQILGQGPKLLIQFQNNGVVDDSQLPKDRFSAERLKGVDSTLKIQPAKLEDSAVYLCASSLVSGRNTGELFFGEGSRLTVL.